Below are 17 T cell receptor beta chains sequenced from a single sample in a study of T cells in Graves' hyperthyroidism and ophthalmopathy (dated 2019 in TCRdb). The protocol used for the library was multiplex PCR. Sequencing used an Illumina HiSeq 2000. TCR beta CDR3 regions were amplified from RNA transcripts. For the first round of RT-PCR on the TCR CDR3, the HTBI primer set was used together with the Qiagen OneStep RT-PCR kit. Clones were called with MiXCR by TCRdb after fastp trimmed the public reads at Q25, and only in-frame beta chains were retained. Every CDR3 protein is listed once, alongside the most common genes and DNA of its rows. The sample yields about 480,000 distinct CDR3 sequences; 13% to 15% were counted once. Less than 20% of the sample is in the top ten clones. The sample was blood. These receptors were taken from a woman under 30 with Graves' hyperthyroidism.

This clonotype appeared many times. The V call is TRBV19, the J call TRBJ1-4; TRBD1 agrees at 12 bases. CDR1 LNHDA and CDR2 SQIVND come from the germline V gene (reference sequence). This CDR3 comprises 15 residues. The trim removed 9 bases at V and 8 bases at J, leaving 10 bases unmatched. DNA of the CDR3: TGTGCCAGCTGGGACAGGGGGCCCGCCGGCGAAAAACTGTTTTTT. As protein: CASWDRGPAGEKLFF.

The chain carries TRBV30 and TRBJ2-5, with D possibly matching TRBD2 (6 bases). The CDR3 totals 13 residues. Trimming left V 0 bases short and J 4 bases short, with 9 bases between. Germline V lookup: CDR1 GTSNPN, CDR2 SVGIG (reference sequence). In DNA form, the CDR3 reads TGTGCCTGGAGTGTACTGGAGGGAGAGACCCAGTACTTC. Amino acids: CAWSVLEGETQYF.

This clonotype has only a few counts. This rearrangement joins TRBV10-3 to TRBJ2-1; 8 bases agree with TRBD2. The CDR3 extends over 15 amino acids. Germline values: CDR1 ENHRY, CDR2 SYGVKD. After removal of 7 bases from V and 6 bases from J, the junction contained 11 bases not matched to a gene. CDR3 sequence: CAINEAGEASNEQFF. The DNA for the CDR3 is TGTGCCATCAATGAAGCGGGAGAGGCTAGCAATGAGCAGTTCTTC.

This clonotype occurred many times. V usage is TRBV11-2 and J usage is TRBJ2-1; maybe TRBD1 (6 bases). The V end lost 2 bases, the J end lost 4 bases, and 12 bases lay between the germline ends. Looked up from germline, CDR1 is SGHAT and CDR2 is FQNNGV. The CDR3 consists of 15 residues. Here the CDR3 reads CASSLTPGVYNEQFF. Written as DNA, the CDR3 is TGTGCCAGCAGCTTAACCCCAGGGGTATACAATGAGCAGTTCTTC.

This clonotype was observed a few times. The chain carries TRBV28 and TRBJ1-5; D is unclear. Germline V gene sequence: CDR1 MDHEN, CDR2 SYDVKM. Between the trimmed V and J ends, which lost 5 bases and 6 bases, there was a span of 8 bases. CDR3 size: 12 residues. For the CDR3, the DNA is TGTGCCAGCAGTCTCCCCGTTCAGCCCCAGCATTTT. Residues: CASSLPVQPQHF.

This clonotype was seen a handful of times. The chain joins TRBV7-9 to TRBJ1-2; D gene ambiguous. The CDR3 length is 14 residues. Deletions cut 3 bases from V and 3 bases from J, with 11 bases between. The germline V gene has CDR1 SEHNR and CDR2 FQNEAQ (reference sequence). The CDR3 loop is CASSLSTPDYGYTF. The CDR3 DNA is TGTGCCAGCAGCTTGTCGACCCCAGACTATGGCTACACCTTC.

This chain connects TRBV6-1 to TRBJ2-4; 7 positions match TRBD2. CDR3 length equals 15 residues. Germline loops: CDR1 MNHNS, CDR2 SASEGT. The junction had 11 bases not matched to a gene; V was cut back by 6 bases and J by 6 bases. Written as DNA, the CDR3 is TGTGCCAGCAGCCCCCCTGGCGGGAGCAGAAACATTCAGTACTTC. Amino acid sequence: CASSPPGGSRNIQYF.

Comment on this clonotype: It may be a read error: a sequence one base away is much more abundant. The V and J genes are TRBV25-1 and TRBJ2-1, with 9 bases fitting TRBD2. The CDR3 length is 15 residues. From germline, CDR1 is MGHDK and CDR2 SYGVNS. The CDR3 here is CASSDSGLAYKEQFF. CDR3 sequence (DNA): TGTGCCAGCAGTGATTCAGGACTAGCGTACAAGGAGCAGTTCTTC.

This clonotype appeared many times. J is TRBJ2-1 and V is TRBV6-2 or TRBV6-3, with 12 bases matching TRBD1. Trimming took 6 bases from V and 5 from J; bases not matched to a gene: 5. Germline lookup yields CDR1 MNHEY and CDR2 SVGEGT. The CDR3 extends over 15 amino acids. CDR3 protein: CASRTGTGGNNEQFF. CDR3 DNA: TGTGCCAGCAGAACCGGGACAGGGGGCAACAATGAGCAGTTCTTC.

This clonotype was recorded at least ten times. J is TRBJ2-3 and V is TRBV14; 14 bases are shared with TRBD2. The CDR3 spans 19 residues. Germline assignment: CDR1 SGHDN and CDR2 FVKESK. After removal of 0 bases from V and 4 bases from J, the junction contained 9 bases not matched to a gene. As DNA, the CDR3 is TGTGCCAGCAGCCAAGATCGAATGACTAGCGGGAGGGGTCCAGATACGCAGTATTTT. This encodes CASSQDRMTSGRGPDTQYF.

This clonotype appeared a few times. This sequence joins TRBV7-2 and TRBJ2-2; 13 bases line up with TRBD2. The CDR3 is 16 amino acids. The junction had 5 bases not matched to a gene; V was cut back by 5 bases and J by 5 bases. The germline V gene has CDR1 SGHTA and CDR2 FQGNSA. CDR3 sequence reads: CASSPETSGRTGELFF. CDR3 in DNA: TGTGCCAGCAGCCCGGAGACTAGCGGGAGGACCGGGGAGCTGTTTTTT.

Ten or more counts support this clonotype. The gene calls are TRBV20-1 and TRBJ2-7, with 11 bases aligning to TRBD2. CDR3 length equals 17 residues. V lost 4 bases and J lost 4; bases outside the gene matches: 15. Germline-derived CDR1 and CDR2 are DFQATT and SNEGSKA (reference sequence). CDR3 nucleotide sequence: TGCAGTGCTACCTCGCCTGTAACTAGCGGGAGTGGGTACGAGCAGTACTTC. Encoded protein: CSATSPVTSGSGYEQYF.

This clonotype was counted ten times or more. The genes are TRBV12-5 and TRBJ1-5; TRBD1 matches 10 bases. The germline V gene encodes CDR1 LGHNT and CDR2 FRNRAP. The ends lost 6 bases at V and 1 base at J; junction bases unmatched: 3. The CDR3 length is 15 residues. The CDR3 sequence is CASGEGQGSNQPQHF. CDR3 bases: TGTGCTAGTGGAGAGGGACAGGGGAGCAATCAGCCCCAGCATTTT.

This chain links TRBV28 with TRBJ1-2; 12 bases are a match to TRBD1. CDR3 size: 15 residues. Per the germline V gene, CDR1 is MDHEN and CDR2 is SYDVKM. V shed 7 bases and J 4 bases; nucleotides not matched to a gene: 7. CDR3 nucleotide sequence: TGTGCCAGCAAACCGGGACAGGGGGCGGGCTATGGCTACACCTTC. Amino acid sequence: CASKPGQGAGYGYTF.

At least ten counts were recorded for this clonotype. This rearrangement joins TRBV12-3 or TRBV12-4 to TRBJ2-2, with D unresolved. The CDR3 covers 14 residues. Trimming cost V 2 bases and J 4 bases, with 8 bases left between them. Here the CDR3 DNA reads TGTGCCAGCAGTTTACGGCAGGTCACCGGGGAGCTGTTTTTT. Protein product: CASSLRQVTGELFF.

This clonotype was observed many times. This chain links TRBV28 with TRBJ2-5; the match to TRBD2 covers 10 bases. Trimming at V came to 8 bases and at J to 5 bases, leaving 5 bases not matched to a gene. CDR1 is MDHEN and CDR2 is SYDVKM in the germline V gene. The CDR3 is 13 amino acids. The CDR3 DNA reads as TGTGCCAGCGGTGTAGCGGGAGGTGAGACCCAGTACTTC. Translating it yields CASGVAGGETQYF.

This clonotype was seen ten or more times. The V call is TRBV14, the J call TRBJ2-5; D is perhaps TRBD2 (5 bases). Trimming pared 6 bases from V and 3 bases from J, leaving 11 bases between. CDR1 and CDR2 from the germline V gene are SGHDN and FVKESK. This CDR3 spans 13 amino acids. For the CDR3, the DNA is TGTGCCAGCAGATCCTACGGGGAAGAGACCCAGTACTTC. Protein sequence: CASRSYGEETQYF.